These T cell receptor beta chains were read from a single sample in a study of cytomegalovirus exposure and HLA in healthy donors. Clones were sequenced by immunoSEQ multiplex PCR, and TCRdb holds only the in-frame ones, with some missing. The data hold 95,000 to 150,000 clones, with 70% to 80% observed a single time. Sequenced material: PBMCs. The receptors shown here come from a middle-aged woman in good health and CMV-seropositive. Both conserved end residues are part of each CDR3.

j_call v_call cdr3_aa
TRBJ1-2 TRBV4-3 CASSPTPNYGYTF
TRBJ2-1 TRBV7-6 CASSLERGENYNEQFF
TRBJ2-3 TRBV5-1 CASSPQGVGDTQYF
TRBJ1-4 TRBV9 CASSGRQGGVEKLFF
TRBJ1-1 TRBV27 CASSLHSLNTEAFF
TRBJ1-6 TRBV7-9 CASSFSEKSPLHF
TRBJ2-5 TRBV10-2 CASSQRLAGGQETQYF
TRBJ1-1 TRBV6-5 CASSRGEVNTEAFF
TRBJ2-7 TRBV2 CASTVGALYYEQYF
TRBJ1-1 TRBV6-1 CASSVQDMDTEAFF
TRBJ2-5 TRBV5-1 CASSLGPSGGETQYF
TRBJ1-4 TRBV11-2 CASRPGTGIWEKLFF
TRBJ1-5 TRBV29-1 CSVGGQGPTQPQHF
TRBJ2-7 TRBV27 CASSLRGLGDEQYF
TRBJ1-1 TRBV27 CASTGTMGTEAFF
TRBJ1-2 TRBV7-9 CASSRTPGYPGYTF
TRBJ2-3 TRBV19 CASSIGGLTDTQYF
TRBJ1-4 TRBV7-2 CASSLRGGGNEKLFF
TRBJ2-2 TRBV7-6 CASQSGAPTGELFF
TRBJ1-2 TRBV4-3 CASSQDHRSYGYTF
TRBJ1-2 TRBV2 CASSETGGHGYTF
TRBJ1-2 TRBV4-3 CASSQDLSGSSGQGSLGYTF
TRBJ2-2 TRBV2 CASTEDSGGNTGELFF
TRBJ1-2 TRBV11-2 CASSLGGLFNYGYTF
TRBJ2-5 TRBV5-4 CASSLGGGAGETQYF